This entry describes one TCR beta chain. No antigen is known for it. The donors, nominally healthy at sampling, likely had unrecorded immune exposures. The PCR made use of 60 Vbeta and 13 Jbeta primers. The method was immunoSEQ multiplex PCR; TCRdb's version includes in-frame clones alone and lacks a portion of them. The listing contains 45,000 to 60,000 clones. These data are taken from a study of cytomegalovirus exposure and HLA in healthy donors. Study conclusions and caveats: Some TCR beta chains (roughly 150 of them) were listed as cytomegalovirus-associated. Previously analyzed data showed that most TCR beta V segments were productive at a frequency of about 87% or about 30%.

The germline gives CDR1 SQVTM, CDR2 ANQGSEA. There are 12 residues in the CDR3. V gave up 0 bases and J gave up 5 bases, with 7 bases separating them. The rearrangement joins TRBV29-1 to TRBJ1-1; D gene uncertain. This receptor was obtained from a female donor in good health and CMV-seronegative. Sequencing was carried out using PBMCs. The CDR3 here is CSVEESTTEAFF. CDR3 DNA: TGCAGCGTTGAAGAGTCGACAACTGAAGCTTTCTTT.